This T cell receptor beta chain is drawn from a study of T cells after yellow fever vaccination. Whole-study context: Preparation of the low-cell-number fractions used SMART-Seq v4 Ultra Low Input.

This CDR3 has 12 amino acids. Germline V gene data show CDR1 as MNHNY and CDR2 as SVGAGI (reference sequence). V was pared by 7 bases and J by 4 bases, with 10 bases between. Notes on the study in general: The secondary response was weaker, and its peak arrived faster, on day 5 versus 15. Clonotypes appearing in both CD4 and CD8 compartments existed, and their share was small. A large majority of primary-vaccination clones showed up again after the booster (under 98% CD4, approximately 90% CD8).

TCRdb recomputed calls from the 5' RACE reads with MiXCR, one row per CDR3 protein. The table shows 510,000 or so distinct CDR3 sequences, with roughly 21% occurring only once. This clonotype was recorded only once. Its antigen is unidentified. The source material was PBMCs, sampled 15 days after the yellow fever booster vaccination. The gene calls are TRBV6-6 and TRBJ1-2; tentative D call: TRBD1 (5 bases). This sequence originates from a young man who received the YFV17D yellow fever vaccine. Here the CDR3 reads CASTRQTYGYTF. CDR3 nucleotides: TGTGCCAGCACGCGACAGACCTATGGCTACACCTTC.